These 3 T cell receptor beta chains originate from one sample sequenced in a study of blood T cell repertoires in COVID-19. Assay: immunoSEQ multiplex PCR; the TCRdb copy retains only in-frame clones and omits some. Of around 120,000 clones listed, 90% are singletons. Sequenced: peripheral blood. These receptors were taken from a woman aged 55-70 years with COVID-19, enrolled during active disease.

V usage is TRBV3-1 (or the pseudogene TRBV3-2) and J usage is TRBJ1-5, with D possibly matching TRBD1 (5 bases). The CDR3 sequence is 16 residues long. The germline V and J ends were trimmed by 0 bases and 5 bases, with 14 bases remaining between them. CDR1 LGHDT and CDR2 YNNKEL come from the germline V gene (reference sequence). The chain's CDR3 is CASSQDRGPGDQPQHF. In nucleotides, the CDR3 is TGTGCCAGCAGCCAAGATAGGGGCCCGGGCGATCAGCCCCAGCATTTT.

This chain connects TRBV5-6 to TRBJ2-7; no definite D call. Germline lookup yields CDR1 SGHDT and CDR2 YYEEEE. The CDR3 runs to 13 residues. Trimming pared 2 bases from V and 3 bases from J, leaving 9 bases between. The CDR3 is CASSLSPSYEQYF. The CDR3 coding sequence is TGTGCCAGCAGCTTATCGCCGAGCTACGAGCAGTACTTC. Together with reference TRBV5-6 and TRBJ2-7, the CDR3 gives the full variable domain: DAGVTQSPTHLIKTRGQQVTLRCSPKSGHDTVSWYQQALGQGPQFIFQYYEEEERQRGNFPDRFSGHQFPNYSSELNVNALLLGDSALYLCASSLSPSYEQYFGPGTRLTVT.

CDR3 residues: CASSVGTPGSIQYF. As DNA, the CDR3 is TGTGCCAGCAGCGTGGGCACGCCGGGGAGCATTCAGTACTTC. The rearrangement uses TRBV9 and TRBJ2-4; D perhaps matches TRBD2 (5 bases). Trimming shortened V by 2 bases and J by 9 bases, and 15 bases separated the two germline ends. This CDR3 contains 14 residues. Germline assignment: CDR1 SGDLS and CDR2 YYNGEE.